The clone carrying this TCR beta chain was counted only a few times. Its antigen remains unidentified. The data stem from a study of cytomegalovirus exposure and HLA in healthy donors. Notes on the study in general: As immune exposure information, only CMV serostatus was available.

Primers: 60 Vbeta forward and 13 Jbeta reverse. The data were produced by immunoSEQ multiplex PCR, yet TCRdb's version contains in-frame clones alone and is incomplete. The table includes some 120,000 clones, more than 75% detected once. The sample consisted of PBMCs. The source is a man under 40 in good health and CMV-seropositive.

The CDR3 here is CASSEGTENTGELFF. CDR3 bases: TGTGCCAGCAGTGAGGGGACAGAGAACACCGGGGAGCTGTTTTTT. The chain couples TRBV6-4 to TRBJ2-2; 7 positions match TRBD1. This CDR3 contains 15 residues. Unmatched junction bases numbered 2, after V lost 3 bases and J lost 1 base. Germline values: CDR1 MRHNA, CDR2 SNTAGT.